Listed here is a single T cell receptor (beta chain). Here immunoSEQ multiplex PCR was the method, and the copy in TCRdb shows in-frame clones only, minus some. Here the sample spans 80,000 or so clones, approximately 95% being singletons. The data originate from a study of cytomegalovirus exposure and HLA in healthy donors. The sequence came from a woman aged 18-29 years in good health and CMV-seronegative. The sequenced sample consisted of PBMCs.

The CDR3 reads CASSLVPLAQETQYF. In DNA, the CDR3 is TGCGCCAGCAGCTTGGTTCCCTTGGCCCAAGAGACCCAGTACTTC. The chain uses TRBV5-1 and TRBJ2-5, with D unclear. CDR1 is SGHRS and CDR2 is YFSETQ in the germline V gene. V lost 0 bases and J lost 1, with 10 bases in between. The CDR3 loop spans 15 amino acids.